This entry features one T cell receptor beta chain sequence. Its antigen is not identified. An end of the junction does not agree with germline; a read error may underlie this. The source of the sample is a study of T cell repertoires in cytomegalovirus infection. Study in general: The authors used CMV epitopes that were HLA-C-restricted (recently identified) and HLA-B-restricted (well studied). An indication of both CMV infection and matching HLA type came from public TCR beta signatures. Study-wide findings and caveats: In two of eight donors, the top clonotype was HLA-C-restricted CMV-specific. The cumulative frequency of public TCR beta families distinguished individuals who carried CMV together with the relevant HLA.

A single record per CDR3 protein comes from TCRdb applying MiXCR to the reads. The sample records approximately 990,000 distinct CDR3 sequences, roughly 30% being singletons. The CDR3 is made up of 16 amino acids. CDR1 and CDR2 from the germline V gene are SGHAT and FQNNGV. The source of this sequence is a human donor in good health (CMV status not recorded). Some clones in this sample may be carry-over from other donors' samples. The sample was cultured CD8+ T cells from PBMCs, taken from culture after CMV antigen stimulation. This chain connects TRBV11-2 to TRBJ1-1; the D gene is possibly TRBD1 (6 bases). The CDR3 sequence: CVSSPWRGSFGTEAFF. The CDR3 DNA reads as TGTGTCAGCAGCCCCTGGAGGGGGAGCTTTGGCACTGAAGCTTTCTTT. The full variable domain, completed using reference TRBV11-2 and TRBJ1-1, is EAGVAQSPRYKIIEKRQSVAFWCNPISGHATLYWYQQILGQGPKLLIQFQNNGVVDDSQLPKDRFSAERLKGVDSTLKIQPAKLEDSAVYLCVSSPWRGSFGTEAFFGQGTRLTVV.